This T cell receptor beta chain was retrieved from a study of response to subunit inactivated influenza vaccine. Germline CDR1 is MNHEY and CDR2 is SVGAGI. V dropped 4 bases and J dropped 3; count of bases not matched to a gene: 5. The CDR3 has 15 residues. At least ten counts were recorded for this clonotype. One entry per CDR3 protein, called by TCRdb with MiXCR from the RT-PCR reads. Among roughly 550,000 distinct CDR3 sequences listed, around 21% were seen once. The same specimen was also included in a second study, on T cells expressing NK-cell markers. Per that study: Synthesis of TCR beta cDNA relied on 5'RACE template switching carrying UMIs. It was from sorted CD3+CD56+NKG2C+, CD3+CD56+NKG2C- and CD3+CD56-NKG2C+ T cells that TCR beta repertoires came. Sequencing covered eight donors, seven HCMV-seropositive and one seronegative. The CD3+CD56-NKG2C+ fraction was also led by these clonotypes in several donors.

This TCR derives from a man in his forties or fifties who received an inactivated influenza vaccine. Here the sequenced sample was CD4+ T cells sorted from PBMCs, taken 12 days after vaccination. The chain combines TRBV6-5 with TRBJ2-1; 8 positions agree with TRBD2. CDR3 in amino acids: CASSLSGGLYNEQFF. The CDR3 nucleotides read TGTGCCAGCAGTTTGTCGGGAGGGCTCTACAATGAGCAGTTCTTC.